This TCR beta chain emerged from a study of radiation and T cells in renal cell carcinoma. Study information: Nephrectomy followed 15 Gy stereotactic body radiation by 4 weeks. Overall study findings and caveats: From baseline, blood top tumor clonotypes peaked at 2 weeks post-radiation.

As to time point: baseline pretreatment blood. The sample's treatment: 15 Gy SBRT to primary tumor, nephrectomy 4 weeks later. Radiation-treated patients gave blood at baseline, week 2 and week 4. The patient's renal cell carcinoma had clear cell pathology. The data were produced by immunoSEQ multiplex PCR, yet TCRdb's version contains in-frame clones alone and is incomplete. Among roughly 100,000 clones listed, 82% were seen once. This clone was found a few times. Antigen: not known. The sequenced sample was blood, obtained from a patient whose treatment included radiotherapy and nephrectomy. The TCR sequence derives from a man in his sixties with renal cell carcinoma.

The CDR3 here is CASSAGLAGQETQYF. CDR3 sequence (DNA): TGTGCCAGTAGTGCGGGACTAGCGGGGCAAGAGACCCAGTACTTC. The chain links TRBV19 to TRBJ2-5; 13 positions match TRBD2. In germline, CDR1 is LNHDA, CDR2 SQIVND (reference sequence). The CDR3 length is 15 residues. Trimming took 5 bases from V and 2 from J; bases not matched to a gene: 2.